The 12 T cell receptor beta chains listed next were all sequenced from one sample in a study of T cell responses to AZD1222 COVID-19 vaccine. Generated by immunoSEQ multiplex PCR, the TCRdb table keeps only in-frame clones and is missing some. The sample holds 65,000 to 90,000 clones, about 91% seen once. Sequenced here: peripheral blood, sampled on day 0 of AZD1222 vaccination. Source of these receptors: an adult in good health.

This clone has more than one count but fewer than ten. This chain links TRBV6-5 with TRBJ2-7; no clear D gene. The germline V gene has CDR1 MNHEY and CDR2 SVGAGI. V gave up 7 bases and J gave up 1 base, with 14 bases separating them. The CDR3 extends over 14 amino acids. CDR3 amino acids: CASKNAPDSYEQYF. The DNA of the CDR3 is TGTGCCAGCAAGAATGCACCCGATTCCTACGAGCAGTACTTC.

The chain uses TRBV19 and TRBJ1-4, with D tentatively TRBD1 (5 bases). The V gene's germline CDR1 is LNHDA and CDR2 SQIVND (reference sequence). The CDR3 runs to 14 residues. V dropped 5 bases and J dropped 7 bases, with 14 bases sitting between them. DNA of the CDR3: TGTGCCAGTAGTCCGACATGGCAGGGTGAAAAACTGTTTTTT. It specifies CASSPTWQGEKLFF.

The chain links TRBV4-1 to TRBJ2-7; D possibly matches TRBD1 or TRBD2 (5 bases each). CDR1 and CDR2 (germline): MGHRA, YSYEKL. This CDR3 has 14 residues. Trimming removed 1 base at V and 5 bases at J, with 12 bases between. DNA for the CDR3: TGCGCCAGCAGCCAAGTCAAGGGGACGGACGAGCAGTACTTC. Amino acids: CASSQVKGTDEQYF.

This chain uses TRBV6-6 with TRBJ2-7; D might be TRBD1 or TRBD2, each matching 6 bases. V lost 6 bases and J lost 4, with 10 bases in between. The CDR3 has 12 amino acids. The V gene's germline CDR1 is MNHNY and CDR2 SVGAGI (reference sequence). CDR3 bases: TGTGCCAGCAGAAGGGGGGAATACGAGCAGTACTTC. Residues: CASRRGEYEQYF.

The rearrangement links TRBV5-1 to TRBJ1-1, with D perhaps matching TRBD1 (5 bases). Between the trimmed V and J ends, which lost 0 bases and 1 base, there was a span of 10 bases. There are 15 residues in the CDR3. Germline assignment: CDR1 SGHRS and CDR2 YFSETQ. The CDR3 loop is CASSLAGGKNTEAFF. The CDR3 DNA reads TGCGCCAGCAGCTTGGCTGGGGGGAAGAACACTGAAGCTTTCTTT.

The chain employs TRBV2 and TRBJ2-7, with a possible D match to TRBD2 (6 bases). Germline V CDR1 and CDR2: SNHLY, FYNNEI. This CDR3 comprises 17 residues. The V end was cut by 6 bases, the J end by 7 bases, with 28 bases between. The CDR3 here is CASRAPARFGRSREQYF. The CDR3 DNA is TGTGCCAGCAGGGCCCCGGCGAGATTCGGGAGATCGCGGGAGCAGTACTTC.

This clone showed up just a few times. The chain is built from TRBV19 and TRBJ1-5, with 10 bases that match TRBD1. Unmatched junction bases numbered 6, after V lost 6 bases and J lost 4 bases. The CDR3 covers 15 residues. CDR1 is LNHDA and CDR2 is SQIVND in the germline V gene (reference sequence). The CDR3 DNA reads as TGTGCCAGTAGCAATTGGGGACAGGGGAATCAGCCCCAGCATTTT. Protein sequence: CASSNWGQGNQPQHF.

The chain recombines TRBV27 with TRBJ2-7; 7 positions agree with TRBD2. Trimming removed 3 bases from V and 4 bases from J; junction bases left unmatched: 3. The CDR3 runs 13 residues. Germline V gives CDR1 MNHEY, CDR2 SMNVEV (reference sequence). The CDR3 here is CASSLGGSYEQYF. For the CDR3, the DNA is TGTGCCAGCAGTTTGGGCGGGAGTTACGAGCAGTACTTC.

The chain carries TRBV4-2 and TRBJ1-2; TRBD1 agrees at 9 bases. The CDR3 has 14 amino acids. Germline assignment: CDR1 LGHNA and CDR2 YNFKEQ. The V and J ends lost 4 bases and 7 bases, in that order; junction bases with no gene match: 7. CDR3 nucleotide sequence: TGTGCCAGCAGCCGGAGGGACAGGGCCTCTGGCTACACCTTC. Encoded protein: CASSRRDRASGYTF.

This sequence joins TRBV19 and TRBJ1-4; the D gene is possibly TRBD1 (6 bases). The length of the CDR3 is 16 residues. Germline V CDR1 and CDR2: LNHDA, SQIVND (reference sequence). V gave up 0 bases and J gave up 6 bases, with 14 bases separating them. In DNA, the CDR3 is TGTGCCAGTAGTATAGAAGAGGGCAGGGGAGATGAAAAACTGTTTTTT. It codes for CASSIEEGRGDEKLFF.

The V call is TRBV10-2, the J call TRBJ2-3; D not certain. From germline, CDR1 is WSHSY and CDR2 SAAADI. The germline V and J ends were trimmed by 0 bases and 2 bases, with 9 bases remaining between them. The CDR3 is made up of 15 amino acids. The CDR3 sequence: CASSESGSPTDTQYF. CDR3 bases: TGCGCCAGCAGTGAGTCAGGAAGCCCCACAGATACGCAGTATTTT.

DNA of the CDR3: TGTGCCAGCAGCTTAGGTGCTTCTAACTATGGCTACACCTTC. It yields the protein CASSLGASNYGYTF. The chain joins TRBV7-8 to TRBJ1-2; D gene unclear. This CDR3 spans 14 amino acids. CDR1 is SGHVS, CDR2 FQNEAQ, per germline. Trimming removed 1 base from V and 0 bases from J, with 6 bases in between.